The 16 T cell receptor beta chains given below trace back to one sample, sequenced in a study of T cells in women clearing cervical HPV infection. This table comes from immunoSEQ multiplex PCR, and its TCRdb copy is limited to in-frame clones, with some not included. Recorded for this sample: approximately 49,000 clones. The sample taken for sequencing was blood buffy coat. These receptors were collected from a woman aged 18-70 years with a cervical HPV16 infection that either progressed to CIN3+ or cleared (not recorded which).

Points on this clone: The CDR3 end lies 3 residues beyond the end of the read and is filled in from the germline J gene. The V call is TRBV19, the J call TRBJ2-1; 10 bases are shared with TRBD1. Trimming took 1 base from V and 4 from J; bases not matched to a gene: 4. Looked up from germline, CDR1 is LNHDA and CDR2 is SQIVND (reference sequence). The CDR3 consists of 16 residues. Partial CDR3 DNA: TGTGCCAGTAGTATAGGGGGACAGGGGTCATACAATGAG. Translated: CASSIGGQGSYNE. The entire CDR3 sequence reads CASSIGGQGSYNEQFF.

With respect to this clone: The missing CDR3 end, 3 residues past where the read stops, is filled in from the germline J gene. The gene calls are TRBV10-3 and TRBJ2-1, with 9 bases matching TRBD2. Trimming took 0 bases from V and 7 from J; bases not matched to a gene: 10. Looked up from germline, CDR1 is ENHRY and CDR2 is SYGVKD. The CDR3 sequence is 17 residues long. The CDR3 protein is CAISESGLAPGRNEQFF. The DNA read from the CDR3 is TGTGCCATCAGTGAGTCGGGACTAGCACCTGGTAGGAATGAG.

The CDR3 bases that were read are TGTGCCAGCAGCCCGGACACCCTTAGCTCCTACGAG. This translates into CASSPDTLSSYE. The full-length CDR3 reads as CASSPDTLSSYEQYF. This sequence joins TRBV7-7 and TRBJ2-7, with D perhaps matching TRBD1 (5 bases). The read comes to an end 3 residues before the CDR3 does, leaving the germline J gene to fill in the end. Trimming took off 5 bases at V and 0 bases at J, with 14 bases between the two ends. CDR1 is SSHAT and CDR2 is FNYEAQ in the germline V gene (reference sequence). The CDR3 totals 15 residues.

Turning to this clone: The read ends 3 residues before the CDR3 terminus; that terminus is restored from the germline J gene. This chain connects TRBV28 to TRBJ1-5; D is perhaps TRBD1 (5 bases). Germline V gene data show CDR1 as MDHEN and CDR2 as SYDVKM. V lost 3 bases and J lost 8, with 17 bases in between. The CDR3 loop spans 15 amino acids. CDR3: CASSFGRGNQKPQHF. The sequenced part of the CDR3 DNA is TGTGCCAGCAGTTTTGGTCGGGGGAACCAGAAGCCC.

Worth noting for this clone: The observed sequence ends 3 residues before the CDR3 terminus, with the missing tail filled in from the germline J gene. This sequence joins TRBV20-1 and TRBJ1-1, with D tentatively TRBD1 (5 bases). Germline CDR1 and CDR2: DFQATT and SNEGSKA (reference sequence). The CDR3 runs 14 residues. Trimming removed 3 bases at V and 3 bases at J, with 14 bases between. The CDR3 loop reads CSARAPTGDTEAFF. CDR3 bases read: TGCAGTGCTAGGGCCCCCACAGGAGACACTGAA.

Concerning this clone: The CDR3 goes on 3 residues after the read ends, and that part is filled in from the germline J gene. V usage is TRBV2 and J usage is TRBJ2-1, with 9 bases that match TRBD1. The CDR3 has 15 residues. With 9 bases clipped from V and 8 bases from J, the junction kept 14 bases outside the gene matches. Germline lookup yields CDR1 SNHLY and CDR2 FYNNEI. This CDR3 reads CARQIRDRVAHEQFF. The sequenced CDR3 bases are TGTGCCAGACAAATACGGGACAGGGTCGCCCATGAG.

Comments on this clone: The read gets to within 3 residues of the CDR3 end, and the germline J gene fills in the rest. This chain joins TRBV28 and TRBJ1-1, with 7 bases fitting TRBD1. This CDR3 spans 14 amino acids. Germline CDR1 is MDHEN and CDR2 is SYDVKM. The junction had 13 bases not matched to a gene; V was cut back by 10 bases and J by 5 bases. The covered CDR3 bases are TGTGCCACCAGAAGACAGGGAGTAGTAACTGAA. Protein sequence: CATRRQGVVTE. The whole CDR3 protein reads CATRRQGVVTEAFF.

On this clone itself: The sequence runs out 3 residues before the end of the CDR3; the remainder is reconstructed from the germline J gene. Other DNA sequences from this sample encode an identical CDR3 as well. The V call is TRBV2, the J call TRBJ2-1, with 7 bases matching TRBD2. Germline V CDR1 and CDR2: SNHLY, FYNNEI. J lost 3 bases, V lost 5 bases, and 7 bases had no gene match. The CDR3 has 15 amino acids. This CDR3 reads CASSLTGTIYNEQFF. CDR3 DNA, as far as it was read: TGTGCCAGCAGTCTCACCGGGACTATCTACAATGAG.

As for this clone: The CDR3 is cut off 3 residues early in the read; its end comes from the germline J gene. V gene TRBV6-4 combines with J gene TRBJ2-3; 8 nucleotides agree with TRBD2. V was pared by 2 bases and J by 2 bases, with 15 bases of the junction left unmatched. This CDR3 is built from 19 residues. CDR1 MRHNA and CDR2 SNTAGT come from the germline V gene. The CDR3 DNA, read in part, is TGTGCCAGCAGTGACACGAGGGTCCTAGCGGGTTCCCACACAGATACG. This codes for CASSDTRVLAGSHTDT. The whole CDR3 protein is CASSDTRVLAGSHTDTQYF.

As concerns this clone: The CDR3 extends 3 residues past the end of the read, so its final part is completed from the germline J gene. This chain links TRBV4-2 with TRBJ1-2, with 10 positions matching TRBD1. The junction had 6 bases not matched to a gene; V was cut back by 2 bases and J by 3 bases. This CDR3 is 16 amino acids long. In germline, CDR1 is LGHNA, CDR2 YNFKEQ. CDR3: CASSQSRDRGDYGYTF. The CDR3 DNA, read in part, is TGTGCCAGCAGCCAATCCCGGGACAGGGGCGACTATGGC.

As to this clone: From the germline J gene comes the end of the CDR3, since the read stops 3 residues before it. The chain employs TRBV11-2 and TRBJ2-3, with 7 bases that match TRBD1. In germline, CDR1 is SGHAT, CDR2 FQNNGV. The CDR3 length is 15 residues. Germline trimming cut 5 bases from V and 0 bases from J; bases unmatched to any gene: 5. The part of the CDR3 DNA that was read is TGTGCCAGCAGCCAATGGACAGGAAGCACAGATACG. Translating it yields CASSQWTGSTDT. The entire CDR3 protein reads CASSQWTGSTDTQYF.

As for this clone: The sequence runs out 3 residues before the end of the CDR3; the remainder is reconstructed from the germline J gene. The V and J genes are TRBV2 and TRBJ2-7, with D possibly TRBD2 on 6 matching bases. The germline V gene has CDR1 SNHLY and CDR2 FYNNEI. The CDR3 length is 15 residues. V dropped 8 bases and J dropped 2 bases, with 19 bases sitting between them. CDR3 bases read: TGTGCCAGCTGGACGGGGGTGGGGGGTACCTACGAG. Its translation: CASWTGVGGTYE. In full, the CDR3 reads CASWTGVGGTYEQYF.

For this clone: The read ends 3 residues shy of where the CDR3 ends; the end is completed using the germline J gene. The chain carries TRBV20-1 and TRBJ2-1, with D possibly being TRBD1 (5 bases). The CDR3 extends over 12 amino acids. V was cut by 6 bases and J by 6 bases, with 12 bases left in between. Germline V gives CDR1 DFQATT, CDR2 SNEGSKA (reference sequence). The part of the CDR3 DNA that was read is TGCAGTGCGCCCAGACAGCCCAATGAG. Protein sequence: CSAPRQPNE. The entire CDR3 is CSAPRQPNEQFF.

About this clone: The read halts 3 residues ahead of the CDR3 end, with the missing end drawn from the germline J gene. The rearrangement links TRBV27 to TRBJ2-7; 9 positions match TRBD2. Germline lookup yields CDR1 MNHEY and CDR2 SMNVEV (reference sequence). The CDR3 is 14 amino acids. V was pared by 4 bases and J by 6 bases, with 7 bases of the junction left unmatched. The CDR3: CASSSTGLAFEQYF. The covered CDR3 bases are TGTGCCAGCAGTTCCACGGGACTAGCATTCGAG.

As regards this clone: Read data end 3 residues before the CDR3 end; the end is taken from the germline J gene. V is TRBV20-1 and J is TRBJ2-3, with 11 bases matching TRBD2. CDR3 length: 17 residues. V gave up 6 bases and J gave up 2 bases; unmatched junction bases: 13. Germline lookup yields CDR1 DFQATT and CDR2 SNEGSKA (reference sequence). CDR3: CSATTTTSGTYTDTQYF. The DNA read from the CDR3 is TGCAGTGCGACAACCACGACTAGCGGGACTTACACAGATACG.

As for this clone: The read finishes 3 residues shy of the CDR3 end, and the germline J gene is used to complete it. This chain uses TRBV11-3 with TRBJ2-7; D may be TRBD1 (6 bases). V lost 5 bases and J lost 4, with 12 bases in between. The CDR3 is 13 amino acids. Germline V gene lookup returns CDR1 SGHNT and CDR2 YENEEA. The CDR3 bases that were read are TGTGCCAGCAGCCTGCAGGGGAGTTACGAG. Amino acids: CASSLQGSYE. The complete CDR3 sequence is CASSLQGSYEQYF.